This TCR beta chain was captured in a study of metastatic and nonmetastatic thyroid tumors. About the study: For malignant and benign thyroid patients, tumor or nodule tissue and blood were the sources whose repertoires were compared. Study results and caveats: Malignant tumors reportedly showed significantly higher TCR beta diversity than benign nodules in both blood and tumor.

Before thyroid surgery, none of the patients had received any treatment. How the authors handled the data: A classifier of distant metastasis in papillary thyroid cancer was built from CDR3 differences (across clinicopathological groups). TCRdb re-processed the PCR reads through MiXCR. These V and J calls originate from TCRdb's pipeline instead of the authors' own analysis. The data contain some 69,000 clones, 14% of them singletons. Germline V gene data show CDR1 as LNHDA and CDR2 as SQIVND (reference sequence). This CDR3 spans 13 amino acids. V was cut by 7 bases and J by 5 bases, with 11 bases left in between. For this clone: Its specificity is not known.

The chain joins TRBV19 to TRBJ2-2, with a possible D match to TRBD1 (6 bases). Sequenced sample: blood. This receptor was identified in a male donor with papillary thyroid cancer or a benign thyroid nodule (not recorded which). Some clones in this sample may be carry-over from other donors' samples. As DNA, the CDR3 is TGTGCCAGTAATGCAGGGGAGACCGGGGAGCTGTTTTTT. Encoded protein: CASNAGETGELFF.